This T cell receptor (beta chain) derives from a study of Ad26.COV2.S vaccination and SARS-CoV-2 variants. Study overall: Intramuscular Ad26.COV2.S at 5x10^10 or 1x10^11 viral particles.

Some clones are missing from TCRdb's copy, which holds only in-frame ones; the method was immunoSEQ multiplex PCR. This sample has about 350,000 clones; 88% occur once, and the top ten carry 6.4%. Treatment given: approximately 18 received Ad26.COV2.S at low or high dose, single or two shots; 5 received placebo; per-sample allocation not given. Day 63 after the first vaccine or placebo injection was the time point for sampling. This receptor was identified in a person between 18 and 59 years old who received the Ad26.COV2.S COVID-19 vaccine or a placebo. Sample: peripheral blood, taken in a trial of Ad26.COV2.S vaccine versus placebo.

CDR3 in amino acids: CATREREQYF. As DNA, the CDR3 is TGTGCCACCCGTGAGAGGGAGCAGTACTTC. V usage is TRBV28 and J usage is TRBJ2-7; D is unclear. V lost 10 bases, J lost 7 bases, and 11 bases lay in between. CDR1 and CDR2 from the germline V gene are MDHEN and SYDVKM. The CDR3 is 10 residues long.